This TCR beta chain was captured by sequencing in a study of T cell repertoires in cytomegalovirus infection. Germline V lookup: CDR1 MDHEN, CDR2 SYDVKM. Trimming took 7 bases from V and 6 from J, leaving 13 bases between them. The CDR3 runs 13 residues. TCRdb recomputed calls from the reads with MiXCR, one row per CDR3 protein. The sample records about 740,000 distinct CDR3 sequences, roughly 36% being singletons. This TCR was sampled from a human donor in good health (CMV status not recorded). Some clones in this sample may be carry-over from other donors' samples. This sequence joins TRBV28 and TRBJ2-1; possible D gene TRBD2, 6 bases. Sequences were obtained from PBMCs. The CDR3 nucleotides read TGTGCCAGCACTCCTAGGGGACTCAATGAGCAGTTCTTC. It encodes CASTPRGLNEQFF.